This T cell receptor (beta chain) is drawn from a study of blood T cell repertoires in COVID-19. Produced via immunoSEQ multiplex PCR; TCRdb's table is partial and in-frame only. The sample contains around 140,000 clones, 87% of which appear only once. V gave up 0 bases and J gave up 4 bases, with 9 bases separating them. This CDR3 is built from 14 residues. Germline-derived CDR1 and CDR2 are MGHRA and YSYEKL. The sequence came from a woman in her forties or fifties with acute or convalescent COVID-19. Source material: peripheral blood. The chain combines TRBV4-1 with TRBJ1-2, with unresolved D. Written as DNA, the CDR3 is TGCGCCAGCAGCCAAGATATACAATTCTATGGCTACACCTTC. Translated: CASSQDIQFYGYTF.